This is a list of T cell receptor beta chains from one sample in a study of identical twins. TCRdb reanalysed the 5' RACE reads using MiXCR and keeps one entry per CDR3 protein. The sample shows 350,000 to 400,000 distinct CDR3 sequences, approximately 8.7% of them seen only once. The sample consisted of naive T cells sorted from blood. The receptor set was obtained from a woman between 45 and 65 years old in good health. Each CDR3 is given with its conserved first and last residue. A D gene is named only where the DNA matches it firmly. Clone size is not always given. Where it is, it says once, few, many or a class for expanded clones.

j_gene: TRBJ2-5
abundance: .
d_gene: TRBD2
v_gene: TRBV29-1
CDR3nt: TGCAGCGTTGAATTTAGCGGGAGTTATCAAGAGACCCAGTACTTC
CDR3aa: CSVEFSGSYQETQYF

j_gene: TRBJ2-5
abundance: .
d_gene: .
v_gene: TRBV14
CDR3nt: TGTGCCAGCAGCCAAAGCATGCAGACCCAGTACTTC
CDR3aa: CASSQSMQTQYF

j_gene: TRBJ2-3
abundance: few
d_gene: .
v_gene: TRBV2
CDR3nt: TGTGCCAGCAGAGCTGGGACTACAGATACGCAGTATTTT
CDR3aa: CASRAGTTDTQYF

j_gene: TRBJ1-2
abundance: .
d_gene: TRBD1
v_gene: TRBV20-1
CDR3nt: TGCAGTGCTAAGGACAGGGGTGGTGGCTACACCTTC
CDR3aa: CSAKDRGGGYTF

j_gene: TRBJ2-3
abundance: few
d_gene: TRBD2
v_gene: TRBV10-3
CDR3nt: TGTGCCATCAGAGCGGGAGACAGCACAGATACGCAGTATTTT
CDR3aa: CAIRAGDSTDTQYF

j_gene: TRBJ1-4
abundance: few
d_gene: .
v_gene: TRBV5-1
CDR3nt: TGCGCCAGCAGCTTGGAGCAGGGCGAAAAACTGTTTTTT
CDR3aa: CASSLEQGEKLFF

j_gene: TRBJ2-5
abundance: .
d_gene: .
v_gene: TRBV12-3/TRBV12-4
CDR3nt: TGTGCCAGCAGTTTCGTGACAGGAGAGACCCAGTACTTC
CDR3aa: CASSFVTGETQYF

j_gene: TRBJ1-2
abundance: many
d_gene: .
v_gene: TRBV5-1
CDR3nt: TGCGCCAGCAGCTTGGGGGAAGGTGGCTACACCTTC
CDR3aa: CASSLGEGGYTF

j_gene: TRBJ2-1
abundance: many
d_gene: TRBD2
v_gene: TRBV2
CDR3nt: TGTGCCAGCAGTGAGCAGGCTAGCGGGAGTTGGGGGTTCTTC
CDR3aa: CASSEQASGSWGFF

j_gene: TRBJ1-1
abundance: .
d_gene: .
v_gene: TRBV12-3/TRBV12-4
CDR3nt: TGTGCCAGCAGATTAAAATTGTCGAAAGGGGAAAACACTGAAGCTTTCTTT
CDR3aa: CASRLKLSKGENTEAFF

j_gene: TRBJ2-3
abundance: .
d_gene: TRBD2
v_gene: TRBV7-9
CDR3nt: TGTGCCAGCAGCTCCCAGCGGGAGGTGATAGATACGCAGTATTTT
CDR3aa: CASSSQREVIDTQYF

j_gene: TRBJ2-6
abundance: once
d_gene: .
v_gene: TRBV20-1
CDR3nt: TGCAGTGCTAGAGATGATTCCGGGGCCAACGTCCTGACTTTC
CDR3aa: CSARDDSGANVLTF

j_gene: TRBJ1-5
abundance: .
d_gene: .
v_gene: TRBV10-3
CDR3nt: TGTGCCATCAGCGAGAACACCGACCAGCCCCAGCATTTT
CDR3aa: CAISENTDQPQHF

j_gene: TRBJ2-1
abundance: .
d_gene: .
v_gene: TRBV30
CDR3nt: TGTGCCTGGAGTGTACCAGAGGGCTCCTTGGGCTACAATGAGCAGTTCTTC
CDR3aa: CAWSVPEGSLGYNEQFF

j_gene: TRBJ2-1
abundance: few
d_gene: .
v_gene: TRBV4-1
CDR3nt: TGCGCCAGCAGCCCACAAGGAAGGGGTAATGAGCAGTTCTTC
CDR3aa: CASSPQGRGNEQFF

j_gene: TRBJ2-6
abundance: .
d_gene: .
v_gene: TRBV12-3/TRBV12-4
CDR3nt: TGTGCCAGCACCCCCTCCGGACTGGGGGCTGGGGCCAACGTCCTGACTTTC
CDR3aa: CASTPSGLGAGANVLTF

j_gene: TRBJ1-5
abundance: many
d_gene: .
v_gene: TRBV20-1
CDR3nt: TGCAGTGCTAGCCCCGGGGAATCCCTAAAGCCCCAGCATTTT
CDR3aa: CSASPGESLKPQHF